This T cell receptor beta chain was captured in a study of blood T cell repertoires in COVID-19. Study context: Collection of acute and convalescent COVID-19 samples took place in the United States, Italy and Spain.

Cohorts were determined from participant-reported clinical history. In the authors' methods: Amplifying reference gene primers gave estimates of nucleated cell counts. Clones were sequenced by immunoSEQ multiplex PCR, and TCRdb holds only the in-frame ones, with some missing. V and J calls and clone size are copied from that table; D and trimming were computed from the DNA. The data contain 140,000 or so clones, 84% of them seen just once; the ten biggest clones take up around 1.6%. The CDR3 consists of 13 residues. Germline values: CDR1 KGHSH, CDR2 LQKENI. The V gene lost 4 bases and the J gene lost 7 bases, with 10 bases spanning the gap.

The V call is TRBV18, the J call TRBJ1-4; D gene uncertain. The sequence came from a woman aged 18-35 years who had been exposed to COVID-19. The sample consisted of PBMCs or T cells enriched from blood (not recorded which). DNA for the CDR3: TGTGCCAGCTCACGGACTGAGGGTGAAAAACTGTTTTTT. This translates into CASSRTEGEKLFF.